This T cell receptor beta chain derives from a study of control samples from healthy donors and cancer patients. This table comes from immunoSEQ multiplex PCR, and its TCRdb copy is limited to in-frame clones, with some not included. The profile shows 20,000 to 25,000 clones, under 90% of them singletons. The specimen was PBMCs. This TCR was recovered from a man in his sixties with colorectal cancer.

Here the CDR3 DNA reads TGCGCCAGCAGCTTGGCCCCGGGGATAGAGCAGCCCCAGCATTTT. Translated, it gives CASSLAPGIEQPQHF. The chain carries TRBV5-1 and TRBJ1-5; D call uncertain. CDR1 SGHRS and CDR2 YFSETQ come from the germline V gene. This CDR3 region has 15 residues. V was shortened by 0 bases and J by 7 bases, with 14 bases between the two germline ends.